This TCR beta chain is from a study of chemoradiotherapy in HPV16-positive cancers (dated by TCRdb to between 2021 and 2022). Regarding the complete study: Functional T-cell assays on cells from a couple of HPV16-positive patients defined candidate HPV-specific T-cell clones and common TCR motifs. The study asked whether T-cell immunity to the HPV oncoproteins E6 and E7 changes during chemoradiotherapy and whether this immunity affects survival. The candidate HPV-specific TCRs and motifs were subsequently tracked in TCR repertoires obtained from 86 patients with HPV-related cancers. Summary of the overall study and its limitations: Expansion of candidate HPV-specific clones and E7-related TCR motifs was observed in the tumor microenvironment during treatment, whereas no such expansion was observed for non-HPV-specific T cells. The survival association was reported for HPV16-positive patients, and the functional definition of HPV-specific T cells was derived from only two HPV16-positive patients. Improved recurrence-free survival in HPV16-positive patients was associated with expansion of HPV-responsive T cells during chemoradiotherapy.

The protocol used for the library was the immunoSEQ multiplex PCR assay. As stored in TCRdb, this immuneACCESS dataset retains in-frame rearrangements with V and J assigned. A fraction of the clones does not appear; measured against another copy, unresolved V genes explain less than half of the discrepancy, and the remainder lacks a known reason. In this sample the table shows about 35,000 clones, 92% of which occur a single time. Roughly 3.6% of the sample lies in the top ten. Repertoires were sampled multiple times during chemoradiotherapy, which allowed clonal expansion in the tumor microenvironment to be followed. Comment on this clone: The antigen it binds to is not known. Base-call qualities are not available, and no considerably larger clone is one nucleotide away.

Sequencing used blood, obtained from a patient who underwent chemoradiotherapy. The receptor comes from a human donor with HPV-associated anogenital cancer.

The DNA reads TGTGCCAGCAGCAAACAGGGCCGTAACTATGGCTACACCTTC. Translated, it gives CASSKQGRNYGYTF. The rearrangement combines TRBV25-1 with TRBJ1-2; a tentative D match to TRBD1 spans 6 bases. Including the terminal cysteine and phenylalanine, the CDR3 comprises 14 residues. Just the 42-base CDR3 DNA is kept, in frame starting at base 1. The germline V gene supplies CDR1 MGHDK and CDR2 SYGVNS. Trimming takes 6 bases from V and 1 base from J, and the germline ends sit 12 bases apart.